These T cell receptor beta chains were read from a single sample in a study of T-cell memory formation after mild COVID-19. MiXCR was run by TCRdb on the 5' RACE reads, yielding one entry per CDR3 protein. The sample has more than 350,000 distinct CDR3 sequences; under 25% are singletons. Sequenced: PBMCs or a T cell subset sorted from them (not recorded which). The receptors here all came from an adult woman who had mild COVID-19 (a few samples of this study predate the infection). Cell type and time point are not known. CDR3s include the opening cysteine and the closing phenylalanine or tryptophan. A D gene is named only where the DNA matches it firmly. Size is omitted from some rows. Given values are once, few, many or a class for expanded clones.

V	size	J	D	length	DNA	CDR3
TRBV4-2	few	TRBJ2-3	TRBD1	15	TGTGCCAGCAGCCAACGACAGGGACAGGGAGATACGCAGTATTTT	CASSQRQGQGDTQYF
TRBV20-1	.	TRBJ1-2	TRBD1	15	TGCAGTGCTAGCGAGGGACAGTTATGGGGTTATGGCTACACCTTC	CSASEGQLWGYGYTF
TRBV6-1	.	TRBJ1-1	TRBD1	14	TGTGCCAGCAGGACGGACAGGATGAACACTGAAGCTTTCTTT	CASRTDRMNTEAFF
TRBV6-6	many	TRBJ2-7	.	13	TGTGCCAGCACCAAAACGACCCCCTACGAGCAGTACTTC	CASTKTTPYEQYF
TRBV20-1	few	TRBJ2-1	TRBD2	15	TGCAGTGCTTACCCTGCGGGACTAGCGAGGAATGAGCAGTTCTTC	CSAYPAGLARNEQFF
TRBV7-2	.	TRBJ2-5	TRBD1	16	TGTGCCAGCAGCTTAACGTGGGGCAGGGGGAAAGAGACCCAGTACTTC	CASSLTWGRGKETQYF
TRBV20-1	.	TRBJ2-5	.	13	TGCAGTGTCCCCCGGAACGCGCAAGAGACCCAGTACTTC	CSVPRNAQETQYF
TRBV24-1	.	TRBJ2-3	TRBD2	15	TGTGCCACCAGCCCGTCTAGCGGAACCACAGATACGCAGTATTTT	CATSPSSGTTDTQYF
TRBV7-8	.	TRBJ1-1	.	15	TGTGCCAGCAGCTTAGGTATAGGTGGAGGAACTGAAGCTTTCTTT	CASSLGIGGGTEAFF
TRBV5-6	.	TRBJ2-7	.	17	TGTGCCAGCAGCTTGTCATGGCGGACGTCCGTGGCCTACGAGCAGTACTTC	CASSLSWRTSVAYEQYF
TRBV7-6	few	TRBJ1-2	TRBD1	13	TGTGCCAGCAGCTCAGGACAGGGGGCTGGCTACACCTTC	CASSSGQGAGYTF
TRBV23-1	.	TRBJ2-3	.	16	TGCGCCAGCAGTCAATCGTTGGCTAGCCACACAGATACGCAGTATTTT	CASSQSLASHTDTQYF
TRBV7-3	many	TRBJ2-1	.	16	TGTGCCAGCAGCTTAACTAGCTCTACCTACTACAATGAGCAGTTCTTC	CASSLTSSTYYNEQFF
TRBV11-1	few	TRBJ1-6	.	12	TGTGCCAGCAGCTCCAATAATTCACCCCTCCACTTT	CASSSNNSPLHF
TRBV6-5	few	TRBJ2-3	TRBD1	21	TGTGCCAGCAGTTACTCGATGTTCCGGGACAGGGGGCAAGATGACACAGATACGCAGTATTTT	CASSYSMFRDRGQDDTDTQYF
TRBV3-1	.	TRBJ1-5	.	15	TGTGCCAGCAGCCAAGTCCCGGGGGCCTATCAGCCCCAGCATTTT	CASSQVPGAYQPQHF
TRBV24-1	few	TRBJ1-2	.	13	TGTGCCACCAGTGATTTTGCGGGGTCCGGCTACACCTTC	CATSDFAGSGYTF
TRBV6-5	.	TRBJ2-1	TRBD2	16	TGTGCCAGCAGTTCCTCACTGGCGGGAGCCTACAATGAGCAGTTCTTC	CASSSSLAGAYNEQFF
TRBV4-1	many	TRBJ2-7	TRBD1	15	TGCGCCAGCAGCCCTGGGGTAGCAGGGGGCTACGAGCAGTACTTC	CASSPGVAGGYEQYF
TRBV4-3	.	TRBJ2-6	.	16	TGCGCCAGCAGCCAAGAGGGGGCTACTGGGGCCAACGTCCTGACTTTC	CASSQEGATGANVLTF
TRBV7-8	many	TRBJ2-3	.	14	TGTGCCAGCGGCTCACCGGGCGCCACAGATACGCAGTATTTT	CASGSPGATDTQYF
TRBV20-1	few	TRBJ1-1	.	14	TGCAGTGCTGTCCAGGGAAACATGAACACTGAAGCTTTCTTT	CSAVQGNMNTEAFF
TRBV12-3/TRBV12-4	few	TRBJ2-3	TRBD2	18	TGTGCCAGCAGTACGGGACTAGCGGGACCCCCTCGGACAGATACGCAGTATTTT	CASSTGLAGPPRTDTQYF
TRBV4-1	few	TRBJ2-1	TRBD2	20	TGCGCCAGCAGCCAAATAGGACTAGCGGGGCAAAAACGCATCTACAATGAGCAGTTCTTC	CASSQIGLAGQKRIYNEQFF
TRBV24-1	.	TRBJ2-2	.	16	TGTGCCACCAGTGATTTAGGCAGGGGCCCTACCGGGGAGCTGTTTTTT	CATSDLGRGPTGELFF
TRBV5-1	.	TRBJ2-7	.	14	TGCGCCAGCAGCTTCCAGGGTTCCCCTCTCGAGCAGTACTTC	CASSFQGSPLEQYF
TRBV9	.	TRBJ1-2	.	17	TGTGCCAGCAGCGGACCGGGACGGGGAGCCTCGGTTTATGGCTACACCTTC	CASSGPGRGASVYGYTF
TRBV30	few	TRBJ2-7	.	11	TGTGCCTGCACCTTGGGCTACGAGCAGTACTTC	CACTLGYEQYF
TRBV7-9	.	TRBJ1-5	TRBD1	15	TGTGCCAGCAGCTGGGGACAGGGTGGCAATCAGCCCCAGCATTTT	CASSWGQGGNQPQHF
TRBV5-5	few	TRBJ1-1	.	12	TGTGCCAGCAACCACGATAACACTGAAGCTTTCTTT	CASNHDNTEAFF
TRBV12-3/TRBV12-4	few	TRBJ1-4	.	15	TGTGCCAGCAGTCTCGACAGGAGATCTAATGAAAAACTGTTTTTT	CASSLDRRSNEKLFF
TRBV9	few	TRBJ2-1	TRBD2	15	TGTGCCAGCAGCGTACTAGCGGGCGAACGTGGTGAGCAGTTCTTC	CASSVLAGERGEQFF
TRBV4-1	many	TRBJ2-3	TRBD1	15	TGCGCCAGCAGCGGTAGGGCAGGGGGTACAGATACGCAGTATTTT	CASSGRAGGTDTQYF
TRBV7-2	many	TRBJ2-5	.	14	TGTGCCAGCAGCTTTCAGGGGGGGGCGGAGACCCAGTACTTC	CASSFQGGAETQYF
TRBV12-3/TRBV12-4	many	TRBJ2-7	.	11	TGTGCCAGCAGCCACTCCTACGAGCAGTACTTC	CASSHSYEQYF
TRBV7-2	.	TRBJ2-5	TRBD1	15	TGTGCCAGCAGCTTGACAGGGTCGTACCAAGAGACCCAGTACTTC	CASSLTGSYQETQYF
TRBV2	many	TRBJ2-2	.	14	TGTGCCAGCAGTTTGACGGGCAACACCGGGGAGCTGTTTTTT	CASSLTGNTGELFF
TRBV5-1	few	TRBJ2-7	TRBD1	14	TGCGCCAGCAGCCCCAGGGGGATCTCCTACGAGCAGTACTTC	CASSPRGISYEQYF
TRBV2	.	TRBJ1-1	.	16	TGTGCCAGCAGTGGACCCGCCGGCAGGGTGAACACTGAAGCTTTCTTT	CASSGPAGRVNTEAFF
TRBV2	many	TRBJ2-7	.	12	TGTGCCAGCATGGTCGCCCAGGACGAGCAGTACTTC	CASMVAQDEQYF
TRBV20-1	few	TRBJ2-2	.	13	TGCAGTGCTAGAGCCCCCAACACCGGGGAGCTGTTTTTT	CSARAPNTGELFF
TRBV7-9	many	TRBJ1-1	.	15	TGTGCCAGCAGCTTAGGCGGGAGGGGGAACACTGAAGCTTTCTTT	CASSLGGRGNTEAFF
TRBV5-1	few	TRBJ2-3	.	13	TGCGCCAGCAGCTTGCATGGTCAGGATACGCAGTATTTT	CASSLHGQDTQYF
TRBV2	many	TRBJ2-3	.	14	TGTGCCAGCAGCCTAACAGGGGGAGGGGATACGCAGTATTTT	CASSLTGGGDTQYF
TRBV19	.	TRBJ1-1	.	14	TGTGCCAGTAGTATGAAGGGGTTGAACACTGAAGCTTTCTTT	CASSMKGLNTEAFF
TRBV7-9	few	TRBJ2-3	.	16	TGTGCCAGCGGCATTCCCGGGCCCCGCAAGACAGATACGCAGTATTTT	CASGIPGPRKTDTQYF
TRBV12-3/TRBV12-4	few	TRBJ2-1	TRBD1	13	TGTGCCAGCAGCCCGACAGGGGTTGATGAGCAGTTCTTC	CASSPTGVDEQFF
TRBV7-3	few	TRBJ2-1	TRBD2	16	TGTGCCAGCAGCGAAGCGGGGGAGCGGGGGGGCAATGAGCAGTTCTTC	CASSEAGERGGNEQFF
TRBV9	few	TRBJ1-1	.	14	TGTGCCAGCAGCGTAAGACTGCTGAACACTGAAGCTTTCTTT	CASSVRLLNTEAFF
TRBV18	.	TRBJ1-2	.	17	TGTGCCAGCTCACCAAGGACGCCGTCGCAGGGAGGCTATGGCTACACCTTC	CASSPRTPSQGGYGYTF
TRBV24-1	few	TRBJ2-1	TRBD1	14	TGTGCCACCAACGCCGGGACAGGGTACAATGAGCAGTTCTTC	CATNAGTGYNEQFF
TRBV30	many	TRBJ1-5	.	14	TGTGCCTGGAGTGTACTTGACAAAAATCAGCCCCAGCATTTT	CAWSVLDKNQPQHF
TRBV11-2	few	TRBJ1-2	TRBD1	14	TGTGCCAGCAGCGAGACAGGGACCAACTATGGCTACACCTTC	CASSETGTNYGYTF
TRBV14	few	TRBJ2-5	.	14	TGTGCCAGCAGCCAATCGGTCGTTTCGTGGACCCAGTACTTC	CASSQSVVSWTQYF
TRBV7-9	few	TRBJ1-5	.	12	TGTGCCAGCAGCTCGATCGATCAGCCCCAGCATTTT	CASSSIDQPQHF